Reported below is one T cell receptor beta chain. This clone has just one count. This clone's antigen is unknown. One end of the junction does not line up with germline, which may come from a read error. The data are from a study of T cell responses to AZD1222 COVID-19 vaccine (TCRdb year 2021). Study-wide context: AZD1222 recipients whose second dose came at about 4 weeks and those whose second dose came at about 12 weeks were combined into one group, since spike-specific TCR depth and breadth did not differ between the two schedules. TCR sequencing covered roughly 230 trial participants: 200 to 220 given two doses of AZD1222 and around 26 given two doses of MenACWY control vaccine. Enrollment into the trials was organized by age into subgroups of 18-55, 56-69 and 70-plus years, and those subgroups contained roughly 150, 30 and 60 TCR-sequenced participants, respectively. Study-level results and caveats: Only 5 to 7 AZD1222 recipients were SARS-CoV-2 seropositive at baseline, limiting conclusions about previously exposed vaccinees. Nearly half of unique spike-specific TCRs reportedly recognized epitopes outside regions mutated in the B.1.351 and B.1.1.7 variants. Participants were mostly white British and included more females than males, and it was suggested by the authors that clonal diversity may have been underestimated. No day 14 peak-response samples were available, so repertoires were characterized only after the peak T cell response. In the small 56-69-year group, the increase in depth fell short of significance, most likely because of low power. CD4 TCRs associated with the vaccine covered the entire spike protein, and the dominant responses were in regions 160-218 and 743-854. After two AZD1222 doses, both the breadth and the depth of spike-specific TCRs were significantly higher than at day 0 and than in MenACWY recipients.

The CDR3 regions of human TCRbeta chains were analyzed by immunosequencing. As for the original processing: TCRs in the repertoires were matched against a reference library of SARS-CoV-2-specific TCRs that had been generated with the MIRA antigen-specificity platform. Breadth meant the fraction of unique TCRs that were SARS-CoV-2-associated, whereas depth meant the fraction of total T cells that were SARS-CoV-2-associated. Using the MIRA data, each spike-specific TCR was assigned both to the spike region to which the TCR was reactive and to a CD4 or CD8 class. Log10-transformed breadth and depth values were compared by one-way ANOVA with Sidak's multiple comparisons tests. TCRdb provides this immuneACCESS table in a form limited to in-frame rearrangements. Some clones are lacking; in checked studies, under half of them reflect an unresolved V gene, and why the rest are absent is not known. V and J calls and clone size come straight from that table; D and trimming were deduced from the DNA. Recorded for this sample are tens of thousands of clones; more than 85% of them occurred a single time. The top ten constitute roughly 5.2% of the sample.

The sample's time point, from its label and the paper: baseline before first vaccination. Vaccinee samples came from UK trials COV001 and COV002, including a single-blind randomized controlled phase 2/3 trial of AZD1222 (ChAdOx1 nCoV-19) in healthy adults. For TCRbeta chain sequencing, PBMC samples from trial participants were taken at day 0 and at day 28 after the second dose. CDR1 and CDR2 are drawn from the germline V gene (reference sequence): LNHDA, SQIVND. Inclusive of the bounding cysteine and phenylalanine, the CDR3 is 14 residues long. The read is trimmed to its CDR3 DNA, 42 bases read in frame from base 1.

Recombination linked TRBV19 to TRBJ2-3, with 11 central nucleotides matching TRBD2. The clonotype originates from an adult in good health. The source was peripheral blood, collected on day 0 of AZD1222 vaccination. The base sequence is TGTGCCAGTAGGATAGCGGGGGGGCCAGATACGCAGTATTTT. Its amino acids are CASRIAGGPDTQYF. With all but the CDR3 taken from the reference TRBV19 and TRBJ2-3 genes, the full variable domain is: DGGITQSPKYLFRKEGQNVTLSCEQNLNHDAMYWYRQDPGQGLRLIYYSQIVNDFQKGDIAEGYSVSREKKESFPLTVTSAQKNPTAFYLCASRIAGGPDTQYFGPGTRLTVL.